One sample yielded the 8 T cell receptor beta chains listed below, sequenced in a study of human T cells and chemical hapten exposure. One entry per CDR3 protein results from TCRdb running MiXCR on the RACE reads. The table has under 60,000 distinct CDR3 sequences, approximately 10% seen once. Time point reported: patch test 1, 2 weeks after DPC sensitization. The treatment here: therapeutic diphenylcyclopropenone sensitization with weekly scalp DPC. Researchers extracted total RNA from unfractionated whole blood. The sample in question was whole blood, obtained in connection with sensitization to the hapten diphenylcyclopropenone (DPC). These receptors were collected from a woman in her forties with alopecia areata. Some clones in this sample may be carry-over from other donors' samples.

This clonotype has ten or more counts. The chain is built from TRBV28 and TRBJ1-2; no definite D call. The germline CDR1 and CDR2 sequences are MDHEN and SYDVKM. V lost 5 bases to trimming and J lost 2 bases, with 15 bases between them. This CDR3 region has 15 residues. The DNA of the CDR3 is TGTGCCAGCAGTATACCAATGGCCTTCAACTATGGCTACACCTTC. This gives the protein CASSIPMAFNYGYTF.

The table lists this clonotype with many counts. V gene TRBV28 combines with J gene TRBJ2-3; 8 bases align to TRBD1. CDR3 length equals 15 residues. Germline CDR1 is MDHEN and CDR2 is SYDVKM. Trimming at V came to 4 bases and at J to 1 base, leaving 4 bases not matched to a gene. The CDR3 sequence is CASSSPGQGTDTQYF. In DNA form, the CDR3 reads TGTGCCAGCAGTTCCCCGGGACAGGGCACAGATACGCAGTATTTT.

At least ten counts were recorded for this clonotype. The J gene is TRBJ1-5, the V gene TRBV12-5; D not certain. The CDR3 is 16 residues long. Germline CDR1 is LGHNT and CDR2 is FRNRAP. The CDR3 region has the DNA TGTGCCCTCTCTTCCCTCAGGCGACGTACGAATCAGCCCCAGCATTTT. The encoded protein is CALSSLRRRTNQPQHF. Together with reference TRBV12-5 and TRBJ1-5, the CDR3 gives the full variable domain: DARVTQTPRHKVTEMGQEVTMRCQPILGHNTVFWYRQTMMQGLELLAYFRNRAPLDDSGMPKDRFSAEMPDATLATLKIQPSEPRDSAVYFCALSSLRRRTNQPQHFGDGTRLSIL.

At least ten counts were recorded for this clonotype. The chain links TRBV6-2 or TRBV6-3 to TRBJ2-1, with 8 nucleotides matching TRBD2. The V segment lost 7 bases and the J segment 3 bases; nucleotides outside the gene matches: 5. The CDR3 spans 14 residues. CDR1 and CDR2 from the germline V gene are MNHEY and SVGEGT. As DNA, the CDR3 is TGTGCCAGCACCCCCGGGACTAGCTACAATGAGCAGTTCTTC. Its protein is CASTPGTSYNEQFF.

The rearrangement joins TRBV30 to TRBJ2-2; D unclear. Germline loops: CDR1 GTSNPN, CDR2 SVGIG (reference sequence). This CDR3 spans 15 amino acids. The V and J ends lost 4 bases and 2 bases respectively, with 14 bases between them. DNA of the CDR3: TGTGCCTGGACTGCAACACCTCTCAACACCGGGGAGCTGTTTTTT. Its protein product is CAWTATPLNTGELFF.

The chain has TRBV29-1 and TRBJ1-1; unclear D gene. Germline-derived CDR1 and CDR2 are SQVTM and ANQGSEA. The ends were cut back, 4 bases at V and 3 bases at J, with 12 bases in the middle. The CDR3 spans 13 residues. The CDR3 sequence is CSVADPWDTEAFF. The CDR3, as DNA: TGCAGCGTTGCGGACCCCTGGGACACTGAAGCTTTCTTT.

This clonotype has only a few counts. The CDR3 DNA reads TGTGCCAGCAACACAGGGAATCGGGGCAACGCTAATGAAAAACTGTTTTTT. Its translation is CASNTGNRGNANEKLFF. V and J are TRBV12-3 or TRBV12-4 and TRBJ1-4; D is possibly TRBD1 (6 bases). The CDR3 totals 17 residues. V shed 7 bases and J shed 3 bases, with 21 bases lying between them.

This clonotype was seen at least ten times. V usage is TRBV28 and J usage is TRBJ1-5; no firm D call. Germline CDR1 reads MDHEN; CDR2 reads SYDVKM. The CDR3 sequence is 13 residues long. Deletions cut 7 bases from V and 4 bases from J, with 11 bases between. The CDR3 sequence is CASIPGPNQPQHF. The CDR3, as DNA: TGTGCCAGCATTCCTGGACCTAATCAGCCCCAGCATTTT.